A selection of T cell receptor beta chains follows, all from one sample in a study of T cells after yellow fever vaccination. Via MiXCR, TCRdb re-called the 5' RACE reads, giving one row per CDR3 protein. The repertoire holds some 320,000 distinct CDR3 sequences, with over 3.5% as singletons. The material sequenced was PBMCs, taken 15 days after the yellow fever booster vaccination. These TCRs come from a man between 18 and 35 years old who received the YFV17D yellow fever vaccine. CDR3s include the opening cysteine and the closing phenylalanine or tryptophan.

j_call,v_call,cdr3_aa
TRBJ2-4,TRBV27,CASSLSDRVTIQYF
TRBJ2-4,TRBV5-1,CASSQRETGDGKAKNIQYF
TRBJ1-2,TRBV20-1,CSATRGSNGYTF
TRBJ1-4,TRBV4-2,CASSQDLGETNEKLFF
TRBJ2-3,TRBV29-1,CSVDRGFTDTQYF
TRBJ2-2,TRBV7-2,CASSGQGTGELFF
TRBJ2-3,TRBV9,CASSVAGTSFRRDTEYF
TRBJ1-6,TRBV5-1,CASSTGGTGERLHF
TRBJ2-1,TRBV7-2,CASSLPGRGHYNEQFF
TRBJ1-2,TRBV20-1,CSARGQGHGYTF
TRBJ2-5,TRBV3-1,CASSQAMGTIQETQYF
TRBJ1-6,TRBV19,CASRQVDNSPLHF